This T cell receptor beta chain was observed in a study of T cells in Graves' hyperthyroidism and ophthalmopathy. CDR1 is MGHRA, CDR2 YSYEKL, per germline. This CDR3 comprises 14 residues. The germline V and J ends were trimmed by 1 base and 1 base, with 7 bases remaining between them. This clonotype has more than one count but fewer than ten. The source material, RNA transcripts, was used to amplify TCR beta CDR3 regions. A set of HTBI primers served as the primers for a first-round RT-PCR of the TCR CDR3. A single record per CDR3 protein comes from TCRdb applying MiXCR to the multiplex PCR reads. Of 690,000 or so distinct CDR3 sequences listed, 18% are singletons.

The receptor was derived from a woman aged 45-65 years with Graves' hyperthyroidism that later progressed to Graves' ophthalmopathy. The specimen sequenced was blood. The chain has TRBV4-1 and TRBJ2-5; maybe TRBD1 (5 bases). The CDR3 DNA reads as TGCGCCAGCAGCCAAGTACAGGTCCAAGAGACCCAGTACTTC. Translation gives CASSQVQVQETQYF.